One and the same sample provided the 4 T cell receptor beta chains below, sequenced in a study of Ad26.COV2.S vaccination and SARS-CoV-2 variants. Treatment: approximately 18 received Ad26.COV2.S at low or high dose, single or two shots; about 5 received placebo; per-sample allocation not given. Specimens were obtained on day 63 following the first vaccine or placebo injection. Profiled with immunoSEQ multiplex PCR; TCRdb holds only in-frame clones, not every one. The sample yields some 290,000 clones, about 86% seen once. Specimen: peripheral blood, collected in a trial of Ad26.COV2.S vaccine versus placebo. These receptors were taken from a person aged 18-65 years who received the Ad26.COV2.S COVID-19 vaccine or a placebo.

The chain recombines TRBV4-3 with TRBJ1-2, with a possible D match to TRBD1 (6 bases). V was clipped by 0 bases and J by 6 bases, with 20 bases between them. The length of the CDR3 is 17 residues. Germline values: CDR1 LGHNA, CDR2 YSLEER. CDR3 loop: CASSQDLPTGIGNGYTF. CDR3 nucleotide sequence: TGCGCCAGCAGCCAAGATCTCCCCACAGGGATCGGAAATGGCTACACCTTC.

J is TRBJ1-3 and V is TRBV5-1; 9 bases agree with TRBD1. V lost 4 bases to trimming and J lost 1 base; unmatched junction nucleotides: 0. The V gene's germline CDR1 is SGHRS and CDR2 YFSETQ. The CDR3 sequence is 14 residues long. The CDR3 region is CASSGTGSGNTIYF. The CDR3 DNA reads TGCGCCAGCAGCGGGACAGGGTCTGGAAACACCATATATTTT.

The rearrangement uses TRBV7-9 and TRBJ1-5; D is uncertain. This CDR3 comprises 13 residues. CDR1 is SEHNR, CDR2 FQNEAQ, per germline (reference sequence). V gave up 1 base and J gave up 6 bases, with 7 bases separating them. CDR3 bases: TGTGCCAGCAGCTTAGGGACGGTTCAGCCCCAGCATTTT. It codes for CASSLGTVQPQHF.

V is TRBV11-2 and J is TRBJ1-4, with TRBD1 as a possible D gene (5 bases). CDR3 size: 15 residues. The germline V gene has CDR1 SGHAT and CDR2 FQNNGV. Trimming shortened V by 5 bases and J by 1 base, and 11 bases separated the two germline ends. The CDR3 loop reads CASSPVGGTNEKLFF. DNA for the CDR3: TGTGCCAGCAGCCCAGTCGGGGGAACTAATGAAAAACTGTTTTTT. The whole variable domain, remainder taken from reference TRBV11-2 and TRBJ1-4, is EAGVAQSPRYKIIEKRQSVAFWCNPISGHATLYWYQQILGQGPKLLIQFQNNGVVDDSQLPKDRFSAERLKGVDSTLKIQPAKLEDSAVYLCASSPVGGTNEKLFFGSGTQLSVL.